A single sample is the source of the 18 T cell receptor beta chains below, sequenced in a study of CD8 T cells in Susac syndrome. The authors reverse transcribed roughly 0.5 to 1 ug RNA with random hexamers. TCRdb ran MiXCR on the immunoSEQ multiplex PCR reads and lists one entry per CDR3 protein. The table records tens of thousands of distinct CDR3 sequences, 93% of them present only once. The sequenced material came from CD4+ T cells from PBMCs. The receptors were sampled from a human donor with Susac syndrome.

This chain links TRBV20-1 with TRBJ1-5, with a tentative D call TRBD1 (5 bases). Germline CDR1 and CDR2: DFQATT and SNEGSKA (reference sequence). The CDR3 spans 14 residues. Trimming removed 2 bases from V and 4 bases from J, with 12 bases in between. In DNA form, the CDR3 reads TGCAGTGCTAGAAGCGGGACGGCTAATCAGCCCCAGCATTTT. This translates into CSARSGTANQPQHF.

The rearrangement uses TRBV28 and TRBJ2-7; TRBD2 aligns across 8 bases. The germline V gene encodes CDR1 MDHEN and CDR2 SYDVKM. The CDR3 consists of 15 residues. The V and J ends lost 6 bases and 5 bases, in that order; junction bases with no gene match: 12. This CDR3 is CASRPSRAGGDEQYF. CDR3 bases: TGTGCCAGCAGACCGTCCCGGGCCGGGGGGGACGAGCAGTACTTC.

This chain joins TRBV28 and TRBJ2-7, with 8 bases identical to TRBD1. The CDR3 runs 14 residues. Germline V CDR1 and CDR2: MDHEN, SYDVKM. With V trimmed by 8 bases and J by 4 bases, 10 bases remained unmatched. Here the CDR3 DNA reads TGTGCCAGCGGAAACCAGGGGGCGGGGTACGAGCAGTACTTC. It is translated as CASGNQGAGYEQYF.

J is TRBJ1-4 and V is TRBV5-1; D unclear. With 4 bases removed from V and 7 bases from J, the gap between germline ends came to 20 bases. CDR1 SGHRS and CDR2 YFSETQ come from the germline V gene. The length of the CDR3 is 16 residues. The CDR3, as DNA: TGCGCCAGCAGCGTGAAAGAGGGCCGGTGGGGTGAAAAACTGTTTTTT. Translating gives CASSVKEGRWGEKLFF.

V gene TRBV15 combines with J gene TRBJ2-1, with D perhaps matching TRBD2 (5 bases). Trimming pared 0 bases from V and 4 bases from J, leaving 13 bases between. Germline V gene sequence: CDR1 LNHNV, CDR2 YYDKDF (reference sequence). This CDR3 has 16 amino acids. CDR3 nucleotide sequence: TGTGCCACCAGCAGAGATATTGGAGAGGGTTACAATGAGCAGTTCTTC. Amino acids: CATSRDIGEGYNEQFF.

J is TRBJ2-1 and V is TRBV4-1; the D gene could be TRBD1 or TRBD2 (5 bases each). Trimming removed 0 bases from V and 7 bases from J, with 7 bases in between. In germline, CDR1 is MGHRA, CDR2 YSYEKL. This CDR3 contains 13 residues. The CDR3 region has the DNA TGCGCCAGCAGCCAAGACAGGGAGAATGAGCAGTTCTTC. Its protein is CASSQDRENEQFF.

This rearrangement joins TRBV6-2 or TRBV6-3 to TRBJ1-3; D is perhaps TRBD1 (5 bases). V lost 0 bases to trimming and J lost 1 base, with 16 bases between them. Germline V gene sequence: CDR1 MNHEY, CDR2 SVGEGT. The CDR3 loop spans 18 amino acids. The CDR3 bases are TGTGCCAGCAGTTACTCGTCTTTCCTTCGGGGGTCTGGAAACACCATATATTTT. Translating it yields CASSYSSFLRGSGNTIYF.

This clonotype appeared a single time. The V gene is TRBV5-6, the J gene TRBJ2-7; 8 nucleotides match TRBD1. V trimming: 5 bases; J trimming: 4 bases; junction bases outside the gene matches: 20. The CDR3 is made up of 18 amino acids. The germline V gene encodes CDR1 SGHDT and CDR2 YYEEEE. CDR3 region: CASRTGTGWMRGRYEQYF. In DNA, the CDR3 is TGTGCCAGCAGGACCGGGACAGGATGGATGCGAGGCAGATACGAGCAGTACTTC.

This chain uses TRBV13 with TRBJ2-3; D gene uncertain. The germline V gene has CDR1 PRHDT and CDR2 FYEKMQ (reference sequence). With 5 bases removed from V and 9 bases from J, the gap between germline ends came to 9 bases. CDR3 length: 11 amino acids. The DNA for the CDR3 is TGTGCCAGCAGCCCTTCGGGCACGCAGTATTTT. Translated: CASSPSGTQYF.

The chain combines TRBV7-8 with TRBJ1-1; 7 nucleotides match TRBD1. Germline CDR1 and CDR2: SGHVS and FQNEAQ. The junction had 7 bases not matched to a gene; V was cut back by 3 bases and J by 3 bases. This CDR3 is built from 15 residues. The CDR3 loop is CASSLLDRADTEAFF. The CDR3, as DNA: TGTGCCAGCAGCTTGTTAGACAGGGCCGACACTGAAGCTTTCTTT.

The CDR3 coding sequence is TGTGCCAGCAGTATACGGGGGAGGTGGTCCTACGAGCAGTACTTC. Translation: CASSIRGRWSYEQYF. V gene TRBV6-5 combines with J gene TRBJ2-7, with a weak D call TRBD2 (6 bases). Trimming removed 5 bases from V and 1 base from J, with 15 bases in between. The CDR3 contains 15 residues. Germline assignment: CDR1 MNHEY and CDR2 SVGAGI.

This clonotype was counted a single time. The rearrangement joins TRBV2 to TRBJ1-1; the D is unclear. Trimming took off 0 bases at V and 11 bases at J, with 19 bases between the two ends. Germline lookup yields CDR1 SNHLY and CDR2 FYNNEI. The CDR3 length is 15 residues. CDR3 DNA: TGTGCCAGCAGTGAAGCAATAGAGGGCCGGAGAGGCGCTTTCTTT. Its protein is CASSEAIEGRRGAFF.

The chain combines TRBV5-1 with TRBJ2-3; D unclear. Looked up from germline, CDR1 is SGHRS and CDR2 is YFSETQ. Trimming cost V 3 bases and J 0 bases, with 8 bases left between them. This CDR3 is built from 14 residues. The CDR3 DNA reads TGCGCCAGCAGCTCCCAGGCAAGCACAGATACGCAGTATTTT. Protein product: CASSSQASTDTQYF.

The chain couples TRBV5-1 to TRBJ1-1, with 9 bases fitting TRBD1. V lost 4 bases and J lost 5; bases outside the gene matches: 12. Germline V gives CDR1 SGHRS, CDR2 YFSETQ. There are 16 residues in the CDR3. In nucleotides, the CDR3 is TGCGCCAGCAGCGAGACGGGACAGGGTGTGTGGACTGAAGCTTTCTTT. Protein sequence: CASSETGQGVWTEAFF.

CDR3: CASRSGWSSYNEQFF. The CDR3 DNA reads as TGTGCCAGCCGATCCGGGTGGAGCTCCTACAATGAGCAGTTCTTC. The chain has TRBV7-2 and TRBJ2-1; D gene unclear. The V gene lost 8 bases and the J gene lost 0 bases, with 14 bases spanning the gap. Germline loops: CDR1 SGHTA, CDR2 FQGNSA. The CDR3 totals 15 residues. Together with reference TRBV7-2 and TRBJ2-1, the CDR3 gives the full variable domain: GAGVSQSPSNKVTEKGKDVELRCDPISGHTALYWYRQSLGQGLEFLIYFQGNSAPDKSGLPSDRFSAERTGGSVSTLTIQRTQQEDSAVYLCASRSGWSSYNEQFFGPGTRLTVL.

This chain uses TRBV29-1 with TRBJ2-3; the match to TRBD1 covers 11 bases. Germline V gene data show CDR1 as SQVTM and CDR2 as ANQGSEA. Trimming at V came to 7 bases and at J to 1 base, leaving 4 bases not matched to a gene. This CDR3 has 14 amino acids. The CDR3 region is CSGGQGAGTDTQYF. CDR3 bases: TGCAGCGGCGGACAGGGGGCAGGCACAGATACGCAGTATTTT.

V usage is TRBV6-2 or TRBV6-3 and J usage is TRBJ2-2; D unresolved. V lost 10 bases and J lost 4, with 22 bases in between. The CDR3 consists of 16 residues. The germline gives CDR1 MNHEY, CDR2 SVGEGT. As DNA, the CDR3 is TGTGCCACACAAACCCGACATCGGTGGGGCACCGGGGAGCTGTTTTTT. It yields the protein CATQTRHRWGTGELFF.

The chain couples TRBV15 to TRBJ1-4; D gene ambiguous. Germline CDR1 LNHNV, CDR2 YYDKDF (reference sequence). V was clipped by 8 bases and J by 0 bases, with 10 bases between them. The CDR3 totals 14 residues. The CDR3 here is CATSSGTTNEKLFF. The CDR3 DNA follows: TGTGCCACCTCTTCCGGAACAACTAATGAAAAACTGTTTTTT.